This record covers a single TCR beta chain. No antigen is known for it. The data belong to a study of Ad26.COV2.S vaccination and SARS-CoV-2 variants. Overall study context: Donor allocation was to the COV1001 Ad26.COV2.S trial arm.

Treatment denoted: over 15 received Ad26.COV2.S at low or high dose, single or two shots; roughly 5 received placebo; per-sample allocation not given. Specimens were obtained on day 63 following the first vaccine or placebo injection. A Boston donor was an adult aged 18-55 years. Some clones are missing from TCRdb's copy, which holds only in-frame ones; the method was immunoSEQ multiplex PCR. The table lists fewer than 400,000 clones, approximately 80% of them singletons. Germline-derived CDR1 and CDR2 are SGHRS and YFSETQ. There are 18 residues in the CDR3. V shed 4 bases and J 2 bases; nucleotides not matched to a gene: 10. Study conclusions and caveats: Placebo and vaccine recipients had non-spike TCR breadth that was similar.

This TCR was sampled from a person between 18 and 65 years old who received the Ad26.COV2.S COVID-19 vaccine or a placebo. Sequenced here: peripheral blood, sampled in a trial of Ad26.COV2.S vaccine versus placebo. The rearrangement joins TRBV5-1 to TRBJ2-3, with 13 bases lining up with TRBD2. CDR3 sequence (DNA): TGCGCCAGCAGCCCCCCCCTGACTAGCGGGGGGTTCACAGATACGCAGTATTTT. It codes for CASSPPLTSGGFTDTQYF.